The T cell receptor beta chain described here comes from a study of T cells in localized non-small cell lung cancer. Regarding the study as a whole: Adjacent lung had a median roughly 61 of the 100 largest tumor clones. Exceeding tumor, uninvolved adjacent lung had the highest T cell clonality. Sequencing covered just one tumor region, so heterogeneity cannot be ruled out. Increased T cell density in blood showed an association with longer overall survival.

Clones were read by immunoSEQ multiplex PCR, and TCRdb kept only the in-frame ones, dropping some. This sample has 50,000 to 60,000 clones; around 87% occur once, and the top ten carry approximately 15%. The CDR3 is made up of 15 amino acids. Trimming shortened V by 6 bases and J by 5 bases, and 17 bases separated the two germline ends. Germline V gene sequence: CDR1 MNHEY, CDR2 SVGAGI. On this clone itself: Antigen: not known.

Material: PBMCs, obtained before any cancer treatment. The receptor was isolated from a female donor with stage II lung adenocarcinoma. The chain joins TRBV6-5 to TRBJ1-5, with D perhaps matching TRBD1 (5 bases). In nucleotides, the CDR3 is TGTGCCAGCAGCCGCGGGGGGGAAGCGGATCAGCCCCAGCATTTT. Its protein is CASSRGGEADQPQHF.